This entry lists 8 T cell receptor beta chains sequenced from one sample in a study of metastatic and nonmetastatic thyroid tumors. MiXCR reprocessed the PCR reads for TCRdb. The sample has around 20,000 clones, 20% to 25% seen once. All patients were untreated before thyroid surgery. Sample: tumor tissue. The receptors were gathered from a female donor with papillary thyroid cancer or a benign thyroid nodule (not recorded which). Some clones in this sample may be carry-over from other donors' samples.

This clone was seen a few times. The rearrangement joins TRBV19 to TRBJ2-3; 8 positions match TRBD2. The CDR3 runs to 15 residues. CDR1 is LNHDA and CDR2 is SQIVND in the germline V gene (reference sequence). With V trimmed by 9 bases and J by 4 bases, 12 bases remained unmatched. The CDR3 here is CASSRPREGSDTQYF. CDR3 sequence (DNA): TGTGCCAGCAGTCGCCCCCGGGAGGGGTCAGATACGCAGTATTTT.

This clone was detected a few times. The V call is TRBV6-1, the J call TRBJ1-3; D is uncertain. The CDR3 contains 13 residues. V shed 5 bases and J shed 5 bases, with 10 bases lying between them. Germline V gene lookup returns CDR1 MNHNS and CDR2 SASEGT. CDR3 sequence reads: CASSIGLRNTIYF. The CDR3 coding sequence is TGTGCCAGCAGTATAGGACTGAGAAACACCATATATTTT.

Ten or more counts support this clone. V usage is TRBV18 and J usage is TRBJ2-7; perhaps TRBD1 as D (5 bases). Trimming stripped 5 bases from V and 3 bases from J, with 17 bases between. The CDR3 has 15 residues. Per the germline V gene, CDR1 is KGHSH and CDR2 is LQKENI. The DNA for the CDR3 is TGTGCCAGCTCATTAACGACAGCGCCTATCTACGAGCAGTACTTC. Residues: CASSLTTAPIYEQYF.

In this sample, this clone turned up a few times. This chain joins TRBV6-1 and TRBJ2-2; 12 bases fit TRBD2. The CDR3 consists of 16 residues. Germline-derived CDR1 and CDR2 are MNHNS and SASEGT. V lost 4 bases and J lost 6; bases outside the gene matches: 6. For the CDR3, the DNA is TGTGCCAGCAGTGGCCTAGCGGGGGGGGAGGCCGGGGAGCTGTTTTTT. It yields the protein CASSGLAGGEAGELFF.

The sample holds a few counts of this clone. This chain joins TRBV19 and TRBJ1-2; maybe TRBD1 (5 bases). The CDR3 runs 13 residues. Per the germline V gene, CDR1 is LNHDA and CDR2 is SQIVND (reference sequence). Trimming cost V 6 bases and J 3 bases, with 11 bases left between them. In nucleotides, the CDR3 is TGTGCCAGTAGGGCAGGGCTACACTATGGCTACACCTTC. Translation: CASRAGLHYGYTF.

This clone was detected a few times. The gene calls are TRBV4-1 and TRBJ2-2, with 10 bases that match TRBD2. The V and J ends lost 4 bases and 7 bases, in that order; junction bases with no gene match: 6. This CDR3 comprises 15 residues. CDR1 and CDR2 (germline): MGHRA, YSYEKL. The CDR3, as DNA: TGCGCCAGCAGCCGCCTAGCGGGAGTAGGCGGGGAGCTGTTTTTT. It is translated as CASSRLAGVGGELFF.

There are a few counts of this clone. Germline is not matched at one junction end, which may reflect a read error. This chain connects TRBV10-3 to TRBJ1-6; D gene unclear. From germline, CDR1 is ENHRY and CDR2 SYGVKD. CDR3 length: 14 amino acids. The CDR3 sequence is CAIRPESSNSPLHF. CDR3 DNA sequence: TGTGCCATCAGACCCGAATCCTCTAATTCACCCCTCCACTTT.

This clone was found a few times. In nucleotides, the CDR3 is TGTGCCTGGACGAAAGGACAGGGAGACTACGAGCAGTACTTC. Its translation: CAWTKGQGDYEQYF. This chain links TRBV30 with TRBJ2-7, with 8 bases lining up with TRBD1. Germline loops: CDR1 GTSNPN, CDR2 SVGIG (reference sequence). This CDR3 has 14 residues. J was trimmed by 3 bases and V by 4 bases; bases with no gene match: 8.